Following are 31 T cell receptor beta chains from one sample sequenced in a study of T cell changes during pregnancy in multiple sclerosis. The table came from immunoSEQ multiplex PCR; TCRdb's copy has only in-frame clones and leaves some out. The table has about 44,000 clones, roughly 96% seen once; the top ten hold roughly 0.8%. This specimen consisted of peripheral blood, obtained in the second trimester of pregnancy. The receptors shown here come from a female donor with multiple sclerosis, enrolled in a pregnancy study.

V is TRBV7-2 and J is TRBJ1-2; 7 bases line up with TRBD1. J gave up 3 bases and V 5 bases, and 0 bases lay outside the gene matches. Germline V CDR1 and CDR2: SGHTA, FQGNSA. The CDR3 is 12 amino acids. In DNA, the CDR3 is TGTGCCAGCAGCGGACAGGACTATGGCTACACCTTC. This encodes CASSGQDYGYTF.

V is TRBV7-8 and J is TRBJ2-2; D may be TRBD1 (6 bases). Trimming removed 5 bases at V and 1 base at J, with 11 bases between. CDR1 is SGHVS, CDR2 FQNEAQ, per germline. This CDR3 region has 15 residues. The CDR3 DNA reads TGTGCCAGCAGCGCCTACAGGGTGAACACCGGGGAGCTGTTTTTT. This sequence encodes CASSAYRVNTGELFF. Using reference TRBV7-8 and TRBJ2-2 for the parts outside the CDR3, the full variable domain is GAGVSQSPRYKVAKRGQDVALRCDPISGHVSLFWYQQALGQGPEFLTYFQNEAQLDKSGLPSDRFFAERPEGSVSTLKIQRTQQEDSAVYLCASSAYRVNTGELFFGEGSRLTVL.

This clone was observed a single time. CDR3 region: CAISSGTGNSPLHF. In DNA form, the CDR3 reads TGTGCCATCAGCTCCGGGACAGGGAACTCACCCCTCCACTTT. The chain employs TRBV10-3 and TRBJ1-6; 9 bases align to TRBD1. Looked up from germline, CDR1 is ENHRY and CDR2 is SYGVKD. V dropped 6 bases and J dropped 10; count of bases not matched to a gene: 7. The CDR3 loop spans 14 amino acids.

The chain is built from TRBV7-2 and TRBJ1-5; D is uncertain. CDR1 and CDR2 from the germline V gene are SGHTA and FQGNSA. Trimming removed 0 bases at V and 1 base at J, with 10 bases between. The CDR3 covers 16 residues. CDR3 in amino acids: CASSLADYLSNQPQHF. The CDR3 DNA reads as TGTGCCAGCAGCTTAGCGGACTACCTAAGCAATCAGCCCCAGCATTTT.

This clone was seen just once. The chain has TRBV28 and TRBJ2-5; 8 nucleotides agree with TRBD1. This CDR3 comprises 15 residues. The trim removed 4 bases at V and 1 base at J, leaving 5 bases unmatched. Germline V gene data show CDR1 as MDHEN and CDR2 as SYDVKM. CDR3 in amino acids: CASSSGGAAQETQYF. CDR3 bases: TGTGCCAGCAGTTCAGGGGGCGCGGCCCAAGAGACCCAGTACTTC.

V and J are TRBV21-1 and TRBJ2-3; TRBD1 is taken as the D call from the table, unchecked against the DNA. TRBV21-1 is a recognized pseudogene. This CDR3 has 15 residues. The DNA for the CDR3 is TGTGCCAGCAGCAAATCCGGCAGGGGGCCAGATACGCAGTATTTT. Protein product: CASSKSGRGPDTQYF.

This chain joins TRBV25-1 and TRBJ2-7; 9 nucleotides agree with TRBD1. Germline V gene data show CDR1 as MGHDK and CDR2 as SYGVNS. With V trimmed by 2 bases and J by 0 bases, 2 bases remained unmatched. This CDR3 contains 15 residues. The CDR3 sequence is CASSEPGQGSYEQYF. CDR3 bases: TGTGCCAGCAGTGAACCGGGACAGGGCTCCTACGAGCAGTACTTC.

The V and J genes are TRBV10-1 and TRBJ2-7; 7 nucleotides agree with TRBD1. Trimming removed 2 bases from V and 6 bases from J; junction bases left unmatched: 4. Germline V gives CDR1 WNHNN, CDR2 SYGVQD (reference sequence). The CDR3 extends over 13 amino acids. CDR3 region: CASSEGDSGEQYF. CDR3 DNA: TGCGCCAGCAGTGAGGGGGACAGCGGCGAGCAGTACTTC.

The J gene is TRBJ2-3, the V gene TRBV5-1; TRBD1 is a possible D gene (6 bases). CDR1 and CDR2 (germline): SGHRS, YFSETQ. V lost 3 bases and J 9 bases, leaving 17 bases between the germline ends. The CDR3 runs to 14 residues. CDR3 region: CASSSGQGLMTQYF. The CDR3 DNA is TGCGCCAGCAGCTCGGGACAAGGCCTCATGACGCAGTATTTT.

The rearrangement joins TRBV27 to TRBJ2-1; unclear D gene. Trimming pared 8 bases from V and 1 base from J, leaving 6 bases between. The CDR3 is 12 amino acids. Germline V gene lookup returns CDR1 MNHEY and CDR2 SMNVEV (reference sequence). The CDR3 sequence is CASYSSYNEQFF. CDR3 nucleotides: TGTGCCAGCTATTCTTCCTACAATGAGCAGTTCTTC.

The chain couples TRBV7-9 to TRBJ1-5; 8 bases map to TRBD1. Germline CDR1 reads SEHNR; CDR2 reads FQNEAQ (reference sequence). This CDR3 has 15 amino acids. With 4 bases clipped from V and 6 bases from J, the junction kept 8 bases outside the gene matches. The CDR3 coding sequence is TGTGCCAGCAGCTCGGACAGGGAGGATAGTCAGCCCCAGCATTTT. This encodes CASSSDREDSQPQHF.

CDR3 in amino acids: CASSIQGVYGYTF. CDR3 sequence (DNA): TGTGCCAGCAGCATACAGGGCGTTTATGGCTACACCTTC. The V and J genes are TRBV7-2 and TRBJ1-2; TRBD1 might be the D (6 bases). CDR1 and CDR2 from the germline V gene are SGHTA and FQGNSA. The CDR3 has 13 amino acids. V was clipped by 5 bases and J by 5 bases, with 12 bases between them.

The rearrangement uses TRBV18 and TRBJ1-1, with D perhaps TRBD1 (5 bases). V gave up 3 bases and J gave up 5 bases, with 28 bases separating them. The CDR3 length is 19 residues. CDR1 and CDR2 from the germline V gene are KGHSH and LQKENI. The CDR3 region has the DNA TGTGCCAGCTCACCCACCGGCCTGGAGCGGGACCGACCGAGGACTGAAGCTTTCTTT. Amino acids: CASSPTGLERDRPRTEAFF.

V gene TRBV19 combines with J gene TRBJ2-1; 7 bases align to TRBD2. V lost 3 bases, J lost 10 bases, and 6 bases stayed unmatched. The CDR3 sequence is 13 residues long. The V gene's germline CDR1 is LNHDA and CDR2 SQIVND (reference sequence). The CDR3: CASSIRAGVEQFF. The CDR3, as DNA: TGTGCCAGTAGTATCCGGGCGGGAGTGGAGCAGTTCTTC.

The DNA of the CDR3 is TGTGCCAGCAGTCCCGGGACAGGGGCCTACGAGCAGTACTTC. This sequence encodes CASSPGTGAYEQYF. The rearrangement uses TRBV25-1 and TRBJ2-7; 10 positions match TRBD1. The trim removed 5 bases at V and 2 bases at J, leaving 3 bases unmatched. The germline V gene has CDR1 MGHDK and CDR2 SYGVNS. CDR3 length equals 14 residues.

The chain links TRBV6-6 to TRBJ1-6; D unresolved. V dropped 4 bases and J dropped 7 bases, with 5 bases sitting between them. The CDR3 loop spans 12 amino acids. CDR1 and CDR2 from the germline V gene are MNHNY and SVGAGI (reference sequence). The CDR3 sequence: CASSSGNSPLHF. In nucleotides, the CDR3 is TGTGCCAGCAGTTCCGGGAATTCACCCCTCCACTTT.

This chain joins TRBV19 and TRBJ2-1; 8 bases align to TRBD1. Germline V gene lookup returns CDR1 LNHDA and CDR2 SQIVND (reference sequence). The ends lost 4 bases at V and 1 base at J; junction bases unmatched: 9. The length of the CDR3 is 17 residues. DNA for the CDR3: TGTGCCAGTAGTACCCGACAGGGGTCAATTTCCTACAATGAGCAGTTCTTC. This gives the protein CASSTRQGSISYNEQFF.

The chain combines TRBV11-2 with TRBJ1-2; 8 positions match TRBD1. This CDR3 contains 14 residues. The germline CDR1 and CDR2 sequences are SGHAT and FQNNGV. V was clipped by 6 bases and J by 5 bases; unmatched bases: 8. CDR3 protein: CASSWDRSEYGYTF. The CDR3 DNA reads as TGTGCCAGCAGTTGGGACAGGTCTGAGTATGGCTACACCTTC.

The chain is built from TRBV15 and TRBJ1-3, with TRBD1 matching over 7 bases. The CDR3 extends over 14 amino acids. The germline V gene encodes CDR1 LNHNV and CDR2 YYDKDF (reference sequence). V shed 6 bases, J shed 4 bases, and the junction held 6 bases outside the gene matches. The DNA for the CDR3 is TGTGCCACCAGTATAGACAGGGCAGGAAACACCATATATTTT. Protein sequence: CATSIDRAGNTIYF.

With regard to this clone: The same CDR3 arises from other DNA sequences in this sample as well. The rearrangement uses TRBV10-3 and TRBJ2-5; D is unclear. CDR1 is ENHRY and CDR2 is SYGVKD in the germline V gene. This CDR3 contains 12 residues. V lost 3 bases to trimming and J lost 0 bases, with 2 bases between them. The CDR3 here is CAISDNQETQYF. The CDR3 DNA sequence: TGTGCCATCAGTGACAACCAAGAGACCCAGTACTTC.

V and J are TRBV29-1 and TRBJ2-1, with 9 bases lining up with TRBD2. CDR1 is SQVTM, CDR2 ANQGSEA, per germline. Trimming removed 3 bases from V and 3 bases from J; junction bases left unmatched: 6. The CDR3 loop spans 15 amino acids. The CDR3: CSVDLAGAHYNEQFF. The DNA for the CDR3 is TGCAGCGTTGACTTAGCGGGAGCGCACTACAATGAGCAGTTCTTC.

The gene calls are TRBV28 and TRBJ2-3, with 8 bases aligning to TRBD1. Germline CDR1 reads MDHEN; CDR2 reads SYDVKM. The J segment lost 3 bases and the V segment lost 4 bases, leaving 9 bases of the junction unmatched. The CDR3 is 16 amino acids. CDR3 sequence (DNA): TGTGCCAGCAGTTACACAGGGGGAAGGAGAACAGATACGCAGTATTTT. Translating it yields CASSYTGGRRTDTQYF.

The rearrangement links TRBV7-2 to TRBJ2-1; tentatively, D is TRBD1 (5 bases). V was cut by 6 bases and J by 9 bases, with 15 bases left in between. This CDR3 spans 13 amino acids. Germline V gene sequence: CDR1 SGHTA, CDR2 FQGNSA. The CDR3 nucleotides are TGTGCCAGCAGAGCTACCTCTAGGGGTGAGCAGTTCTTC. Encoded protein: CASRATSRGEQFF.

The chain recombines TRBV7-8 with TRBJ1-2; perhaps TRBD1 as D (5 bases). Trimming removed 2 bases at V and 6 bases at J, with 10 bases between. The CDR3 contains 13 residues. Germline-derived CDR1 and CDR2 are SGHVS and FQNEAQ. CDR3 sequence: CASSLWGDNGYTF. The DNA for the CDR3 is TGTGCCAGCAGCTTATGGGGGGATAATGGCTACACCTTC.

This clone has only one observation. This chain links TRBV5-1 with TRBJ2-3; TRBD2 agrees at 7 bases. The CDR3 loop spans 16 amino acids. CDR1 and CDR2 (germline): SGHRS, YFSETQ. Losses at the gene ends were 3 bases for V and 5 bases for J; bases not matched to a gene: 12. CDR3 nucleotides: TGCGCCAGCAGCTGGGACTACCAGATTTTTCGAGATACGCAGTATTTT. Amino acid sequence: CASSWDYQIFRDTQYF.

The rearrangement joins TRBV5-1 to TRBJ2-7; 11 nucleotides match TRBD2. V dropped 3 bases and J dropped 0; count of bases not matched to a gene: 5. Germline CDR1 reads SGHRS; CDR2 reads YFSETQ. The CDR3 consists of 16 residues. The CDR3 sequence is CASSSTGTSGSYEQYF. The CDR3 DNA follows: TGCGCCAGCAGCTCGACCGGGACTAGCGGCTCCTACGAGCAGTACTTC.

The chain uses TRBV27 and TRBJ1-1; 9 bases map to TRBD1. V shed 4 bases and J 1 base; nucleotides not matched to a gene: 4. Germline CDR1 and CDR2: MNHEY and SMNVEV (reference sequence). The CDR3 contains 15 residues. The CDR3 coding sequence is TGTGCCAGCAGTTCGGGACAGGGTCCGAACACTGAAGCTTTCTTT. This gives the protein CASSSGQGPNTEAFF.

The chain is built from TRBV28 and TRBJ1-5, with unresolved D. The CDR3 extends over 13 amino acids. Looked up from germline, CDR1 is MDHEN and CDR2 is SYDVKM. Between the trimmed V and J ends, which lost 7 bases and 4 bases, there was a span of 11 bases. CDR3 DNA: TGTGCCAGCACCTTCACAAGAAATCAGCCCCAGCATTTT. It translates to CASTFTRNQPQHF.

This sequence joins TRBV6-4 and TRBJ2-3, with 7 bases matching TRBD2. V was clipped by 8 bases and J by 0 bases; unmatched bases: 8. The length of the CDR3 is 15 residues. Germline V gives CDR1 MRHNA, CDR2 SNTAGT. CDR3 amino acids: CASSQGRGSTDTQYF. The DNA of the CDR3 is TGTGCCAGCTCCCAAGGGCGGGGGAGCACAGATACGCAGTATTTT.

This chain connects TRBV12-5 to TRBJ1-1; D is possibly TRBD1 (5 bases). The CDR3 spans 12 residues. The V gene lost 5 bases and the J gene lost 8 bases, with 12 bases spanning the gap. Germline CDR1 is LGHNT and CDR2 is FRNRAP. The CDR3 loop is CASGAGTYEAFF. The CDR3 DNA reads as TGTGCTAGTGGTGCCGGGACTTACGAAGCTTTCTTT.

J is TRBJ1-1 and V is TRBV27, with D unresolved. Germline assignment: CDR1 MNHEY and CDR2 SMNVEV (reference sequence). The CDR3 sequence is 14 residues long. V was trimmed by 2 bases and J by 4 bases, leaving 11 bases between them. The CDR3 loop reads CASSLTPGSTEAFF. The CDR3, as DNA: TGTGCCAGCAGTTTAACACCTGGGAGCACTGAAGCTTTCTTT.